The 16 T cell receptor beta chains below were found in one sample sequenced in a study of blood T cell repertoires in COVID-19. Some clones are missing from TCRdb's copy, which holds only in-frame ones; the method was immunoSEQ multiplex PCR. The data hold fewer than 45,000 clones, with roughly 86% observed a single time. Sample: peripheral blood. The receptors stem from a human donor in a cohort sampled during active COVID-19.

The chain joins TRBV19 to TRBJ1-5, with a possible D match to TRBD1 (6 bases). With 6 bases removed from V and 7 bases from J, the gap between germline ends came to 16 bases. The CDR3 length is 14 residues. Germline values: CDR1 LNHDA, CDR2 SQIVND (reference sequence). The CDR3 here is CASRNQQGWQPQHF. Written as DNA, the CDR3 is TGTGCCAGTAGGAATCAACAGGGCTGGCAGCCCCAGCATTTT.

The chain combines TRBV13 with TRBJ1-4; TRBD1 agrees at 10 bases. Germline-derived CDR1 and CDR2 are PRHDT and FYEKMQ (reference sequence). V lost 3 bases to trimming and J lost 5 bases; unmatched junction nucleotides: 12. CDR3 size: 18 residues. The CDR3 nucleotides are TGTGCCAGCAGCTTCCGGACAGGGGGGTGGGGCTTGAATGAAAAACTGTTTTTT. Its translation is CASSFRTGGWGLNEKLFF. The complete variable domain, with remaining parts taken from reference TRBV13 and TRBJ1-4, reads AAGVIQSPRHLIKEKRETATLKCYPIPRHDTVYWYQQGPGQDPQFLISFYEKMQSDKGSIPDRFSAQQFSDYHSELNMSSLELGDSALYFCASSFRTGGWGLNEKLFFGSGTQLSVL.

In its sample, this clone was seen once. J is TRBJ1-1 and V is TRBV19; D remains ambiguous. CDR3 length equals 14 residues. Trimming pared 1 base from V and 3 bases from J, leaving 9 bases between. From germline, CDR1 is LNHDA and CDR2 SQIVND (reference sequence). CDR3 sequence (DNA): TGTGCCAGTAGTATAGGTGGGCGACACACTGAAGCTTTCTTT. It codes for CASSIGGRHTEAFF.

V and J are TRBV11-2 and TRBJ1-1; 8 positions match TRBD1. J gave up 1 base and V 0 bases, and 1 base lay outside the gene matches. The germline V gene encodes CDR1 SGHAT and CDR2 FQNNGV. This CDR3 comprises 15 residues. The CDR3 DNA reads TGTGCCAGCAGCTTAGAGACAGGGGAGAACACTGAAGCTTTCTTT. Its protein product is CASSLETGENTEAFF.

The chain combines TRBV7-8 with TRBJ2-5, with 8 bases lining up with TRBD2. Per the germline V gene, CDR1 is SGHVS and CDR2 is FQNEAQ. There are 17 residues in the CDR3. The V segment lost 1 base and the J segment 2 bases; nucleotides outside the gene matches: 9. The CDR3 coding sequence is TGTGCCAGCAGCTTAGGTCCGGGACTAGTAGAACAAGAGACCCAGTACTTC. It is translated as CASSLGPGLVEQETQYF.

The V gene is TRBV6-1, the J gene TRBJ1-2; D remains unclear. Trimming cost V 3 bases and J 8 bases, with 16 bases left between them. Germline-derived CDR1 and CDR2 are MNHNS and SASEGT. The CDR3 runs to 14 residues. For the CDR3, the DNA is TGTGCCAGCAGTGAGGAACAGAACTTTTTCGGCTACACCTTC. Residues: CASSEEQNFFGYTF.

The gene calls are TRBV15 and TRBJ1-3; D is unclear. The germline V gene encodes CDR1 LNHNV and CDR2 YYDKDF (reference sequence). The V end was cut by 3 bases, the J end by 3 bases, with 15 bases between. CDR3 length: 16 residues. CDR3: CATSRDPSGIGNTIYF. CDR3 sequence (DNA): TGTGCCACCAGCAGGGATCCGAGCGGGATTGGAAACACCATATATTTT. The complete variable domain, with remaining parts taken from reference TRBV15 and TRBJ1-3, reads DAMVIQNPRYQVTQFGKPVTLSCSQTLNHNVMYWYQQKSSQAPKLLFHYYDKDFNNEADTPDNFQSRRPNTSFCFLDIRSPGLGDTAMYLCATSRDPSGIGNTIYFGEGSWLTVV.

The V gene is TRBV5-1, the J gene TRBJ2-3; 14 nucleotides align to TRBD2. Germline V gene sequence: CDR1 SGHRS, CDR2 YFSETQ. V shed 4 bases, J shed 0 bases, and the junction held 7 bases outside the gene matches. This CDR3 is 18 amino acids long. The CDR3: CASSLPRTSGGSTDTQYF. The DNA for the CDR3 is TGCGCCAGCAGCCTTCCCCGGACTAGCGGGGGGAGCACAGATACGCAGTATTTT.

The genes are TRBV5-1 and TRBJ1-2, with unresolved D. The CDR3 loop spans 16 amino acids. Germline V CDR1 and CDR2: SGHRS, YFSETQ. The V end lost 4 bases, the J end lost 6 bases, and 22 bases lay between the germline ends. The CDR3 region has the DNA TGCGCCAGCAGCATGCTTCCCACGGGTTCCCACAATGGCTACACCTTC. This codes for CASSMLPTGSHNGYTF.

The chain recombines TRBV11-2 with TRBJ2-4; D perhaps matches TRBD2 (6 bases). Germline loops: CDR1 SGHAT, CDR2 FQNNGV. Between the trimmed V and J ends, which lost 2 bases and 6 bases, there was a span of 14 bases. This CDR3 has 15 residues. The CDR3 DNA is TGTGCCAGCAGCTTAAGGGGAGGAAACAGAAACATTCAGTACTTC. Its translation is CASSLRGGNRNIQYF.

The chain has TRBV4-3 and TRBJ2-7, with a possible D match to TRBD1 (6 bases). This CDR3 comprises 16 residues. Per the germline V gene, CDR1 is LGHNA and CDR2 is YSLEER. The V end was cut by 0 bases, the J end by 3 bases, with 15 bases between. DNA for the CDR3: TGCGCCAGCAGCCAAGATGACGGGACATCACTCTACGAGCAGTACTTC. This codes for CASSQDDGTSLYEQYF.

This chain joins TRBV19 and TRBJ2-3; 15 bases align to TRBD2. The V segment lost 3 bases and the J segment 3 bases; nucleotides outside the gene matches: 1. CDR1 and CDR2 (germline): LNHDA, SQIVND (reference sequence). This CDR3 region has 16 residues. Written as DNA, the CDR3 is TGTGCCAGTAGTATGGGACTAGCGGGGGGTACAGATACGCAGTATTTT. This gives the protein CASSMGLAGGTDTQYF.

The gene calls are TRBV19 and TRBJ2-3, with 10 bases matching TRBD2. Germline assignment: CDR1 LNHDA and CDR2 SQIVND (reference sequence). The CDR3 totals 17 residues. The ends lost 1 base at V and 0 bases at J; junction bases unmatched: 4. In DNA form, the CDR3 reads TGTGCCAGTAGTATAGGAGGTAGCGGGGGGAGCACAGATACGCAGTATTTT. Protein product: CASSIGGSGGSTDTQYF.

This chain joins TRBV7-2 and TRBJ2-3; D unresolved. This CDR3 is built from 14 residues. V shed 5 bases and J shed 4 bases, with 13 bases lying between them. Germline values: CDR1 SGHTA, CDR2 FQGNSA. The CDR3 spells CASSPRPYADTQYF. The CDR3 DNA sequence: TGTGCCAGCAGCCCCCGTCCCTATGCAGATACGCAGTATTTT.

The chain links TRBV10-1 to TRBJ2-7; 7 bases fit TRBD1. Trimming took 0 bases from V and 6 from J; bases not matched to a gene: 11. The CDR3 loop spans 16 amino acids. The germline CDR1 and CDR2 sequences are WNHNN and SYGVQD (reference sequence). CDR3 sequence reads: CASSESETGYSSEQYF. DNA of the CDR3: TGCGCCAGCAGTGAGTCAGAGACAGGGTATAGTTCCGAGCAGTACTTC.

The chain uses TRBV19 and TRBJ2-1, with 9 bases that match TRBD1. CDR1 LNHDA and CDR2 SQIVND come from the germline V gene (reference sequence). The CDR3 is 13 amino acids. Trimming removed 1 base from V and 10 bases from J; junction bases left unmatched: 2. The CDR3 loop is CASSIVGTGEQFF. The DNA of the CDR3 is TGTGCCAGTAGTATAGTCGGGACAGGGGAGCAGTTCTTC. Complete variable domain (other parts from reference TRBV19 and TRBJ2-1): DGGITQSPKYLFRKEGQNVTLSCEQNLNHDAMYWYRQDPGQGLRLIYYSQIVNDFQKGDIAEGYSVSREKKESFPLTVTSAQKNPTAFYLCASSIVGTGEQFFGPGTRLTVL.